This TCR beta chain was recovered during a study of blood T cell repertoires in COVID-19. Study in general: T cells, B-cell-depleted T cells, or PBMCs provided the cDNA or gDNA that served as material.

CDR3 length: 13 amino acids. With 6 bases clipped from V and 2 bases from J, the junction kept 1 base outside the gene matches. Germline V gene data show CDR1 as SNHLY and CDR2 as FYNNEI. Per the study methods: By means of reference gene primer amplification, nucleated cell counts were estimated. Method: immunoSEQ multiplex PCR; TCRdb's copy keeps in-frame clones and lacks some. V and J calls and clone size are given by that table; D and trimming were obtained from the DNA. The sample shows over 80,000 clones, around nine tenths of them seen only once. The chain joins TRBV2 to TRBJ2-1; 7 bases line up with TRBD1. The receptor's source is a man over 45 with acute or convalescent COVID-19. The sample comprised peripheral blood. CDR3 sequence: CASSGQAYNEQFF. For the CDR3, the DNA is TGTGCCAGCAGCGGACAGGCCTACAATGAGCAGTTCTTC.